What follows are 6 T cell receptor beta chains derived from one specimen sequenced in a study of breast tumors, draining lymph nodes, adjacent tissues. TCRdb analysed the multiplex PCR reads with MiXCR anew, one entry per CDR3 protein. Here the sample spans 150,000 to 200,000 distinct CDR3 sequences, roughly 31% being singletons. Samples came from axillary lymph nodes draining the breast cancer. Sequencing used axillary lymph node tissue. These receptors were obtained from a female donor with breast cancer. Some clones in this sample may be carry-over from other donors' samples.

The V and J genes are TRBV28 and TRBJ1-2; D gene unclear. This CDR3 region has 15 residues. The germline V gene has CDR1 MDHEN and CDR2 SYDVKM. The V end lost 4 bases, the J end lost 0 bases, and 12 bases lay between the germline ends. The CDR3 reads CASSSPGPANYGYTF. The DNA of the CDR3 is TGTGCCAGCAGTTCCCCCGGGCCCGCTAACTATGGCTACACCTTC.

This clonotype was observed a few times. This may arise from a read error, as a much more abundant clone is one base away. J is TRBJ2-5 and V is TRBV5-6; D perhaps matches TRBD1 (6 bases). The V gene's germline CDR1 is SGHDT and CDR2 YYEEEE. The CDR3 spans 17 residues. V lost 4 bases, J lost 4 bases, and 23 bases lay in between. The CDR3 DNA sequence: TGTGCCAGCAGCCTGGACAGTGCAGGGGTTAGGACAGAGACCCAGTACTTC. Amino acids: CASSLDSAGVRTETQYF.

At least ten counts were recorded for this clonotype. The chain couples TRBV13 to TRBJ2-7; TRBD2 might be the D (6 bases). The germline V gene has CDR1 PRHDT and CDR2 FYEKMQ (reference sequence). This CDR3 has 14 amino acids. Trimming removed 3 bases from V and 4 bases from J, with 13 bases in between. CDR3 amino acids: CASSFSGGEYEQYF. The DNA of the CDR3 is TGTGCCAGCAGCTTTAGCGGAGGGGAGTACGAGCAGTACTTC. Drawing the rest from reference TRBV13 and TRBJ2-7, the complete variable domain is AAGVIQSPRHLIKEKRETATLKCYPIPRHDTVYWYQQGPGQDPQFLISFYEKMQSDKGSIPDRFSAQQFSDYHSELNMSSLELGDSALYFCASSFSGGEYEQYFGPGTRLTVT.

Regarding this clonotype: The junction does not match germline at one end; this may be a read error. V usage is TRBV2 and J usage is TRBJ2-5, with D unresolved. CDR3 length equals 14 residues. Germline V CDR1 and CDR2: SNHLY, FYNNEI. Written as DNA, the CDR3 is TGTGCCAGCAGTCAACTATACCCCAAAGAGACCCAGTGCTTC. Its protein is CASSQLYPKETQCF.

This clonotype was observed at least ten times. The chain couples TRBV6-1 to TRBJ2-3; D gene unclear. This CDR3 is built from 11 residues. Germline loops: CDR1 MNHNS, CDR2 SASEGT. V was pared by 7 bases and J by 5 bases, with 7 bases between. DNA for the CDR3: TGTGCCAGCAACAACCAAGATACGCAGTATTTT. This codes for CASNNQDTQYF.

This clonotype has at least ten counts. The rearrangement uses TRBV30 and TRBJ2-7; D gene unclear. Germline loops: CDR1 GTSNPN, CDR2 SVGIG (reference sequence). The CDR3 contains 12 residues. Deletions cut 1 base from V and 3 bases from J, with 7 bases between. This chain's CDR3 is CAWSANYYEQYF. The CDR3 region has the DNA TGTGCCTGGAGTGCCAACTACTACGAGCAGTACTTC.